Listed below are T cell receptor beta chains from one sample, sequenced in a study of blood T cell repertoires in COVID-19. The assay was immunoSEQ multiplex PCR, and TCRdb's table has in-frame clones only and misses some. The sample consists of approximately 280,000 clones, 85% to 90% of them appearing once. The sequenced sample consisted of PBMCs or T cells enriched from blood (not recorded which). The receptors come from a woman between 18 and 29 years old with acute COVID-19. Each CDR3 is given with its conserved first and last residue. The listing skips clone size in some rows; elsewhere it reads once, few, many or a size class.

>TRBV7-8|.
CASSLYGSRFLAGAEQFF
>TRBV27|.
CASSFLGGTEAFF
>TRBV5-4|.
CASSLVIGSGYEQYF
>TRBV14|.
CASSQPGSGTKSYEQYF
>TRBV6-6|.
CASRHDEGTQYF
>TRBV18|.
CASSPTRGTGANVLTF
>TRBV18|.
CASSQDRVNTEAFF
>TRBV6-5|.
CASILNTGELFF
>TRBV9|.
CASSETLGLAVSQYF
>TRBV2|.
CASSRTSGNEQFF
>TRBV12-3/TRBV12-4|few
CASSLRGNQPQHF
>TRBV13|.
CASSLAERDPYNEQFF
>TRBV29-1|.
CSVVAPTTGHHSGTEAFF
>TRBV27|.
CASSLSWASGYTF
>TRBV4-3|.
CASSQDRQAGGSEQYF
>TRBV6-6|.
CASSFRQGGSYEQYF
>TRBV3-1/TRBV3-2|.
CASSQDRVRLLVGNIFEQYF
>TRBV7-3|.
CASSLTSGIGGEQFF
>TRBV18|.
CASSPLWEAEAFF
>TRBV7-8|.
CASRLPGQGSYEQYF
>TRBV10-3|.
CAISESQGGYEQYF
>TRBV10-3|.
CAISDREHSTDTQYF
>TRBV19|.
CASTESGTENYNEQFF
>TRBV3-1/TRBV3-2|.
CASSQRSAGYGYTF
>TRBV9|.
CASSAGGYSNQPQHF
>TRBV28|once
CASSLWGGDSYEQYF
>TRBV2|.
CASLWPLASTGGYTF
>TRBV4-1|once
CASSQRQGMSSYNEQFF
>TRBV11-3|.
CASSLEIGQVRNQPQHF
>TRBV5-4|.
CASSSTGGPSYEQYF
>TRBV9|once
CASSVDPGVTGELFF
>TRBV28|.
CASTAQNRAPWGGYTF
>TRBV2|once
CASSRLQGSYQPQHF
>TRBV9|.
CASSVGTTNEQFF
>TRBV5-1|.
CASSPSQETQYF
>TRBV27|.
CASSVGTRIYEQFF
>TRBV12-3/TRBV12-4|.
CASRQRVYNEQFF
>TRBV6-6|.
CASSLTGTGGTNNSPLHF
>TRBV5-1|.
CASSLVRRGDYEQYF
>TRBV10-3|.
CAISDRGGNQPQHF
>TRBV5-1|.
CASSFSNTEAFF
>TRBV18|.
CASGFIQGASEAFF
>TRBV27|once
CASSLRGLRGSTDTQYF
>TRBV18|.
CASSPRGQVMNTEAFF
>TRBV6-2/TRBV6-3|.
CASSRPSGQGQTGELFF
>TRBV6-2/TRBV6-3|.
CASSEGGWAKNIQYF
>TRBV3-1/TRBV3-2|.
CASSQGGATYNEQFF